Detailed here is one TCR beta chain. The antigen is not known. This sample is drawn from a study of OX40 agonist ivuxolimab in advanced cancers. Study summary: It was ivuxolimab, an agonistic anti-OX40 (CD134) antibody, that patients were treated with.

The CDR3 extends over 13 amino acids. V trimming: 7 bases; J trimming: 6 bases; junction bases outside the gene matches: 5. The germline gives CDR1 MGHDK, CDR2 SYGVNS. Individuals having autoimmune disease history or systemic immunosuppression were not enrolled. Sequenced by immunoSEQ multiplex PCR; TCRdb stores in-frame clones only, minus some. This table holds 50,000 to 65,000 clones, approximately 86% found once. The study, taken as a whole, reports: Both blood CD4+ and CD8+ T cells showed clonal growth by week 6 at 0.1 to 3.0 mg/kg.

The receptor comes from an adult with an advanced solid tumor such as melanoma, head and neck, liver or kidney cancer. The specimen comprised CD4+ or CD8+ T cells sorted from blood, sampled in a trial of the OX40 agonist ivuxolimab. This chain joins TRBV25-1 and TRBJ2-1; 8 bases agree with TRBD1. CDR3 residues: CASIRQGSNEQFF. CDR3 nucleotides: TGTGCCAGCATCCGACAGGGGTCCAATGAGCAGTTCTTC.